This T cell receptor (beta chain) was captured in a study of blood T cell repertoires in COVID-19. Study summary: Acute and convalescent COVID-19 specimens originated in the United States, Italy and Spain. Sources were T cells, B-cell-depleted T cells, or PBMCs; the material itself was cDNA or gDNA.

Original analysis: Scientists estimated how many nucleated cells there were by amplifying reference gene primers. Produced via immunoSEQ multiplex PCR; TCRdb's table is partial and in-frame only. That table gives V, J and clone size, and the DNA gave D and trimming. The sample consists of approximately 140,000 clones, 84% of them appearing once. The trim removed 3 bases at V and 5 bases at J, leaving 4 bases unmatched. Germline values: CDR1 KGHSH, CDR2 LQKENI. This CDR3 is built from 15 residues. This study enrolled people aged about 18 to 100 from under 25 US geographic areas. The rearrangement links TRBV18 to TRBJ1-6; 7 bases align to TRBD1. The clonotype originates from a man between 40 and 49 years old with acute COVID-19. The sample taken for sequencing was PBMCs or T cells enriched from blood (not recorded which). The chain's CDR3 is CASSPLDRDNSPLHF. The DNA of the CDR3 is TGTGCCAGCTCACCGTTAGACAGGGATAATTCACCCCTCCACTTT.